This TCR beta chain stems from a study of neurological immune-mediated disorders. This clonotype was detected ten times or more. Trimming took off 3 bases at V and 3 bases at J, with 11 bases between the two ends. The CDR3 is made up of 13 amino acids. CDR1 and CDR2 from the germline V gene are DFQATT and SNEGSKA (reference sequence). TCRdb itself ran the 5' RACE reads through MiXCR, one entry per CDR3 protein. The data hold some 86,000 distinct CDR3 sequences, with roughly 2.6% observed a single time. Sequenced input: PBMCs. The chain carries TRBV20-1 and TRBJ1-1; D might be TRBD1 (5 bases). The clonotype originates from a woman in her twenties or thirties with multiple sclerosis. CDR3 residues: CSASPGGYTEAFF. The CDR3 DNA sequence: TGCAGTGCTAGCCCGGGGGGGTACACTGAAGCTTTCTTT.